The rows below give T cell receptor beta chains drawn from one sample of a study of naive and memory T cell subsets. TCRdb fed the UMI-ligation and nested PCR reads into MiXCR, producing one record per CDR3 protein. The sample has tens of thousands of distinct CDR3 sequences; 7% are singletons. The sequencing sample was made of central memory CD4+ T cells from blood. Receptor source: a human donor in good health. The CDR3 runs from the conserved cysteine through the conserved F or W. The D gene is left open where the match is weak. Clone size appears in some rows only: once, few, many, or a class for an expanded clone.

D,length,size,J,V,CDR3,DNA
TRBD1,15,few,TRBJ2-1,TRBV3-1,CASSHGTGATSGQFF,TGTGCCAGCAGCCATGGAACAGGGGCCACTTCAGGGCAGTTCTTC
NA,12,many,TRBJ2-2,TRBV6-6,CASGLGTGELFF,TGTGCCTCCGGCCTAGGGACCGGGGAGCTGTTTTTT
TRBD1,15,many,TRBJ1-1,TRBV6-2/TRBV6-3,CASGESGTANTEAFF,TGTGCCAGCGGTGAATCCGGGACAGCGAACACTGAAGCTTTCTTT
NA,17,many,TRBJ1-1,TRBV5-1,CASSPTARTGMNTEAFF,TGCGCCAGCAGCCCCACAGCCCGAACAGGGATGAACACTGAAGCTTTCTTT
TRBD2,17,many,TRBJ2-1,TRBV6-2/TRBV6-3,CASSYGTSGGGYNEQFF,TGTGCCAGCAGTTACGGGACTAGCGGAGGAGGGTACAATGAGCAGTTCTTC
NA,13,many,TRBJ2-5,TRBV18,CASSPTTIETQYF,TGTGCCAGCTCACCCACAACCATAGAGACCCAGTACTTC
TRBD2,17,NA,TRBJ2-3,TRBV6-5,CASSYSGTSRNTDTQYF,TGTGCCAGCAGTTACTCGGGGACTAGTCGGAACACAGATACGCAGTATTTT
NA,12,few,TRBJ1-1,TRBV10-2,CASKVSGGGAFF,TGCGCCAGCAAGGTCTCCGGCGGTGGAGCTTTCTTT
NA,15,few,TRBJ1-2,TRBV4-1,CASSQEVQGIYGYTF,TGCGCCAGCAGCCAAGAAGTTCAGGGTATCTATGGCTACACCTTC
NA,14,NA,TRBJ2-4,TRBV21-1,CASSVLDGKNIQYF,TGTGCCAGCAGCGTCCTAGATGGCAAAAACATTCAGTACTTC
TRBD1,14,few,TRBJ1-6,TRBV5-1,CASSFRDRDSPLHF,TGCGCCAGCAGCTTCCGGGACAGAGATTCACCCCTCCACTTT
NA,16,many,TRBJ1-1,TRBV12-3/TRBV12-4,CASSRIRGFLRTEAFF,TGTGCCAGCAGCAGAATCAGGGGTTTCTTGAGGACTGAAGCTTTCTTT
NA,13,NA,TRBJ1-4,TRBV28,CASSSPHGRKLFF,TGTGCCAGCAGTTCACCGCACGGGAGGAAACTGTTTTTT
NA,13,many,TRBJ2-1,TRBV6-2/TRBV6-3,CASNEGGGNQQFF,TGTGCCAGCAACGAGGGAGGGGGCAATCAGCAGTTCTTC